A selection of T cell receptor beta chains follows, all from one sample in a study of T cell responses to AZD1222 COVID-19 vaccine. Clones were sequenced by immunoSEQ multiplex PCR, and TCRdb holds only the in-frame ones, with some missing. The table shows about 150,000 clones, with 92% occurring only once. This specimen consisted of peripheral blood, obtained on day 0 of AZD1222 vaccination. The receptors derive from an adult in good health. The CDR3 runs from the conserved cysteine through the conserved F or W. The D gene is left open where the match is weak. Not every row has a clone size; where given, it reads once, few, many or a size class.

TRBJ1-2 16 TRBV7-9 . . CASSPRSGAEGYGYTF TGTGCCAGCAGCCCCAGGTCGGGGGCGGAGGGGTATGGCTACACCTTC
TRBJ2-2 14 TRBV5-4 . . CASSLSLDTGELFF TGTGCCAGCAGCTTGTCGCTAGATACCGGGGAGCTGTTTTTT
TRBJ2-6 16 TRBV5-1 . . CASSLGGVSGANVLTF TGCGCCAGCAGCTTGGGGGGAGTGTCTGGGGCCAACGTCCTGACTTTC
TRBJ1-2 16 TRBV29-1 . TRBD1 CSVAPDRGRIGYGYTF TGCAGCGTTGCCCCGGACAGGGGGCGCATAGGCTATGGCTACACCTTC
TRBJ1-1 13 TRBV5-1 . . CASSLDRNTEAFF TGCGCCAGCAGCTTGGACAGGAACACTGAAGCTTTCTTT
TRBJ2-1 11 TRBV23-1 . . CASGYYNEQFF TGCGCCAGCGGTTACTACAATGAGCAGTTCTTC
TRBJ2-1 14 TRBV9 . . CASSPRTGSNEQFF TGTGCCAGCAGCCCCCGCACCGGTAGCAATGAGCAGTTCTTC
TRBJ2-4 14 TRBV7-2 . . CASSPGTAKNIQYF TGTGCCAGCAGTCCCGGGACAGCCAAAAACATTCAGTACTTC
TRBJ1-1 16 TRBV15 . . CATVPGRLTLNTEAFF TGTGCCACCGTACCCGGGCGACTAACACTGAACACTGAAGCTTTCTTT
TRBJ1-6 16 TRBV6-5 few . CASSYRGGSYNSPLHF TGTGCCAGCAGTTACAGGGGGGGCTCCTATAATTCACCCCTCCACTTT
TRBJ1-2 12 TRBV19 . . CASSEQGLGYTF TGTGCCAGTAGTGAACAGGGCCTGGGCTACACCTTC
TRBJ2-5 15 TRBV4-1 . . CASSHGDWGRETQYF TGCGCCAGCAGCCATGGCGACTGGGGAAGGGAGACCCAGTACTTC
TRBJ2-3 16 TRBV19 . TRBD1 CASNPTQGFVTDTQYF TGTGCCAGTAACCCCACACAGGGGTTTGTCACAGATACGCAGTATTTT
TRBJ2-5 17 TRBV28 . TRBD2 CASSPALLAGEGETQYF TGTGCCAGCAGCCCCGCCCTCCTAGCGGGAGAGGGGGAGACCCAGTACTTC
TRBJ1-5 14 TRBV27 . . CASSLGGGNQPQHF TGTGCCAGCAGTTTAGGGGGTGGCAATCAGCCCCAGCATTTT
TRBJ2-1 17 TRBV19 . . CASSIGPADLSYNEQFF TGTGCCAGTAGTATAGGGCCAGCGGACCTCTCCTACAATGAGCAGTTCTTC
TRBJ1-3 15 TRBV13 . . CASSLGQGAGNTIYF TGTGCCAGCAGCCTAGGCCAGGGTGCTGGAAACACCATATATTTT
TRBJ2-7 15 TRBV5-1 . TRBD1 CASSIAGTGLYEQYF TGCGCCAGCAGCATCGCCGGGACAGGGCTTTACGAGCAGTACTTC
TRBJ2-4 15 TRBV9 . . CASSPRGDGGNIQYF TGTGCCAGCAGCCCCCGCGGGGACGGGGGAAACATTCAGTACTTC
TRBJ2-1 17 TRBV3-1/TRBV3-2 . . CASSRFGSGESYNEQFF TGTGCCAGCAGCCGTTTCGGGTCAGGGGAATCCTACAATGAGCAGTTCTTC
TRBJ2-7 16 TRBV20-1 . TRBD1 CSASRVPGGSSYEQYF TGCAGTGCTAGTAGGGTCCCAGGGGGAAGCTCCTACGAGCAGTACTTC
TRBJ2-3 16 TRBV7-9 . . CASSLEQGRLGDTQYF TGTGCCAGCAGCTTGGAACAGGGTCGGCTTGGAGATACGCAGTATTTT
TRBJ2-7 13 TRBV20-1 once . CSASDRRGYEQYF TGCAGTGCTAGTGACAGGAGGGGTTACGAGCAGTACTTC
TRBJ1-3 14 TRBV9 . . CASSPQGPGNTIYF TGTGCCAGCAGCCCACAGGGCCCTGGAAACACCATATATTTT
TRBJ2-7 15 TRBV27 . TRBD2 CASSPRTSETYEQYF TGTGCCAGCAGTCCCCGGACTAGCGAAACCTACGAGCAGTACTTC
TRBJ2-1 15 TRBV21-1 . . CATPTGQSSYNEQFF TGTGCCACCCCTACAGGGCAGAGCTCCTACAATGAGCAGTTCTTC
TRBJ1-1 19 TRBV4-1 once . CASSQDLWGRGDLNTEAFF TGCGCCAGCAGCCAAGATTTGTGGGGCAGGGGTGACCTGAACACTGAAGCTTTCTTT
TRBJ1-2 15 TRBV10-3 . TRBD1 CAISRGGQGDVGYTF TGTGCCATCAGCCGTGGCGGACAGGGGGATGTAGGCTACACCTTC
TRBJ2-1 16 TRBV5-4 . TRBD2 CASSLGLAGSRGEQFF TGTGCCAGCAGCTTGGGACTAGCGGGATCGAGGGGGGAGCAGTTCTTC